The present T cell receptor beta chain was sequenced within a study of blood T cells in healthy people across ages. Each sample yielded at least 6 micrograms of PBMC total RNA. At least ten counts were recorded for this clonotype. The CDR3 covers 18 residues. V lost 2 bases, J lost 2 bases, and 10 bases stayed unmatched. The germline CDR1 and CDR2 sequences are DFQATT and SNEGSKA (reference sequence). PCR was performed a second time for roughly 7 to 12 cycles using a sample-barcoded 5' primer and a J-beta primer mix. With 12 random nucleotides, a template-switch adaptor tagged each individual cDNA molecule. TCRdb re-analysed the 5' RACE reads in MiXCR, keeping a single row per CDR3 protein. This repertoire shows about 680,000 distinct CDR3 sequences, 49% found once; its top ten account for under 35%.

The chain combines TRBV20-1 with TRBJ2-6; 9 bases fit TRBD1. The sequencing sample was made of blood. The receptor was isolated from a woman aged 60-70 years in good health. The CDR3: CSARSRDRESPGANVLTF. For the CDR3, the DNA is TGCAGTGCTAGATCCCGGGACAGGGAGTCTCCTGGGGCCAACGTCCTGACTTTC.